What follows describes a single TCR beta chain. The antigen is unknown. The data belong to a study of Graves' ophthalmopathy and Graves' hyperthyroidism. The CDR3 loop spans 15 amino acids. CDR1 is SGHAT, CDR2 FQNNGV, per germline. The PBMCs were taken from less than 11 ml of fresh peripheral blood. Study-level results: Clonotypes were expanded in thyroid at above 0.001 frequency, and most also appeared in blood.

The sequenced template was RNA, covering the TCR beta CDR3 region. First-round RT-PCR relied on HTBI primers, and a second-round multiplex PCR came next. Using its own MiXCR run on the multiplex PCR reads, TCRdb lists one record per CDR3 protein. The table has some 240,000 distinct CDR3 sequences, 45% seen once. This clonotype was obtained from an adult man with Graves' ophthalmopathy. The chain has TRBV11-2 and TRBJ2-7, with 10 bases aligning to TRBD2. TRBJ2-5 explains the end of the DNA better; the J call may be wrong. The sequencing input was peripheral blood. The DNA for the CDR3 is TGTGCCAGCAGCTTGGGGAGCGGGAGGGCCGAGACCCAGTACTTC. Amino acids: CASSLGSGRAETQYF.